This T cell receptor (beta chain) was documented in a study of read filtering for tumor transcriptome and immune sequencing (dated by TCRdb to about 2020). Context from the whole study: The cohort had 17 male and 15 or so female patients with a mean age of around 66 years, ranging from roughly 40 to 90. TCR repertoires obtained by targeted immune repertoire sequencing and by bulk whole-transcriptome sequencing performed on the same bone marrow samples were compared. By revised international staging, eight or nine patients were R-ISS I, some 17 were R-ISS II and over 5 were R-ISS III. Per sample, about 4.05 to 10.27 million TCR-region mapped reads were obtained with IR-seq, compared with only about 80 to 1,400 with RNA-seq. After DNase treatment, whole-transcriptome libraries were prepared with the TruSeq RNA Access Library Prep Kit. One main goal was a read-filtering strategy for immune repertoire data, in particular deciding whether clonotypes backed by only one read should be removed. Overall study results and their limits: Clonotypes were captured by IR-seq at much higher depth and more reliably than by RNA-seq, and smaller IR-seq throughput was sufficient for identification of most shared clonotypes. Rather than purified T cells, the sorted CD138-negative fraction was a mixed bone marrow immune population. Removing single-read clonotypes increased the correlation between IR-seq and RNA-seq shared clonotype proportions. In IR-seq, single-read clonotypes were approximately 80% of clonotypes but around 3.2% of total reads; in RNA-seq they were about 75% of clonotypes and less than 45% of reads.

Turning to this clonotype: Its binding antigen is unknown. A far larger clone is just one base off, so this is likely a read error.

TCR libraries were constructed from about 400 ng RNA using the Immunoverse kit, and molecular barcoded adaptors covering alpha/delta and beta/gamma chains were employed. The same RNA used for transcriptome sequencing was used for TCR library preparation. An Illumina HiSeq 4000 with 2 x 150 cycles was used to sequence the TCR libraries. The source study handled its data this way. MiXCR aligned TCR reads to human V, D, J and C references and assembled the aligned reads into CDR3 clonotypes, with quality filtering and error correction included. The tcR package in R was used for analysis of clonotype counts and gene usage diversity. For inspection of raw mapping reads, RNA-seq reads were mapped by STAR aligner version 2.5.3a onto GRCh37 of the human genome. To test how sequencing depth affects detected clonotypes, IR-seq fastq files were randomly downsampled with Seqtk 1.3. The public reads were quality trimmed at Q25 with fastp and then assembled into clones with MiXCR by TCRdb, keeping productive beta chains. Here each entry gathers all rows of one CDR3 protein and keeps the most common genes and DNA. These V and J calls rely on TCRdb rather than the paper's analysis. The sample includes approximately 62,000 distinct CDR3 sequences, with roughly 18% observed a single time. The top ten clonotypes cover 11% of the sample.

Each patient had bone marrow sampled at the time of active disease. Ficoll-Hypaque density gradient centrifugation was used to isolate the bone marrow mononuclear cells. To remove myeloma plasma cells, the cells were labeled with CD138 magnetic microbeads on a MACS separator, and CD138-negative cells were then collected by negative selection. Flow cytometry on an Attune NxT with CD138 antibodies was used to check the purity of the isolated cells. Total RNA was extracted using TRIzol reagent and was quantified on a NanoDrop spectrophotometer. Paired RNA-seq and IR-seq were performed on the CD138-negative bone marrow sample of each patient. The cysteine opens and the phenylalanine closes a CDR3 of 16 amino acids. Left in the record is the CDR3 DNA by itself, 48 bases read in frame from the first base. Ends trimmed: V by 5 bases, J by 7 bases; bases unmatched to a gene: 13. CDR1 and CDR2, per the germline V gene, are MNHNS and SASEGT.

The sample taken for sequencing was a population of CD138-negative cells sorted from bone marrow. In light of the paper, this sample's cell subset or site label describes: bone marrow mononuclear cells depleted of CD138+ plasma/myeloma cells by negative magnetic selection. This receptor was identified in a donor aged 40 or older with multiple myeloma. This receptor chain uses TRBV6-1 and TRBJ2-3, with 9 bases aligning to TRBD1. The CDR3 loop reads CASSYLSGQGSYTQYF. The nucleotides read TGTGCCAGCAGTTACCTATCCGGACAGGGGTCGTATACGCAGTATTTT.